A selection of T cell receptor beta chains follows, all from one sample in a study of PD-1 blockade in classical Hodgkin lymphoma. Some clones are missing from TCRdb's copy, which holds only in-frame ones; the method was immunoSEQ multiplex PCR. This table holds 4,000 to 5,500 clones, about 65% found once. This specimen consisted of CD8+ T cells from blood, obtained before the fourth cycle of nivolumab. All receptors derive from a human donor with classical Hodgkin lymphoma. Each CDR3 is given with its conserved first and last residue. Fields, in order: J gene, CDR3 length, V gene, CDR3 protein.

>TRBJ2-2|17|TRBV7-6
CASSETGLAGGPRELFF
>TRBJ2-4|19|TRBV5-1
CASSSNPGLAGGYKNIQYF
>TRBJ2-3|17|TRBV2
CASSEAGWPSRADTQYF
>TRBJ1-2|16|TRBV4-2
CASSPESGDVHYGYTF
>TRBJ1-1|15|TRBV27
CASSLSGGLNTEAFF
>TRBJ2-5|14|TRBV5-6
CASSRTGVVETQYF
>TRBJ2-7|14|TRBV7-2
CASSLTGKTYEQYF
>TRBJ1-2|12|TRBV29-1
CSVEDHGYGYTF
>TRBJ2-7|14|TRBV27
CASSPGTGYYEQYF
>TRBJ2-7|13|TRBV27
CASSPFGAYEQYF
>TRBJ2-5|15|TRBV4-1
CASSHYFRTGETQYF
>TRBJ2-3|13|TRBV19
CASSWHSTDTQYF
>TRBJ1-1|13|TRBV7-6
CASSQGENTEAFF
>TRBJ2-2|17|TRBV18
CASSPRTSGSSTGELFF
>TRBJ2-7|15|TRBV7-7
CASSPGHGSAYEQYF
>TRBJ1-5|15|TRBV18
CASSPNTASNQPQHF
>TRBJ2-7|14|TRBV7-9
CASSLDTTTYEQYF
>TRBJ1-1|16|TRBV14
CASSLKSDRVDTEAFF
>TRBJ2-7|13|TRBV5-4
CASSTGESYEQYF
>TRBJ2-2|16|TRBV10-1
CASSESGKTNTGELFF
>TRBJ2-1|19|TRBV9
CASSDSLVTREPLYNEQFF
>TRBJ2-5|15|TRBV7-9
CASSPRIDRWETQYF
>TRBJ2-1|17|TRBV5-1
CASSLARNGLIFNEQFF
>TRBJ2-7|12|TRBV6-6
CASSYSGGEQYF
>.|11|TRBV6-1
CASGWQGEQYF
>TRBJ2-1|15|TRBV13
CASSIQGLAYNEQFF
>TRBJ2-7|14|TRBV7-6
CASSLGTDSYEQYF
>TRBJ1-1|15|TRBV15
CATSPDRTRNTEAFF
>TRBJ1-1|13|TRBV19
CASTRGGAPEAFF
>TRBJ1-1|13|TRBV4-1
CASSQGDPPEAFF
>TRBJ2-1|15|TRBV5-1
CASSLGLAGENEQFF
>TRBJ2-7|13|TRBV7-9
CASSLVSSYEQYF
>TRBJ1-2|13|TRBV10-2
CASSPKAFGGYTF
>TRBJ1-1|13|TRBV27
CASSIGAPTEAFF
>TRBJ2-7|13|TRBV27
CASSPGQIYEQYF
>TRBJ1-4|16|TRBV2
CASQGGWTPLNEKLFF
>TRBJ2-7|14|TRBV7-9
CASSFSGTDYEQYF